The source of this TCR beta chain is a study of siplizumab effects on memory and regulatory T cells. Data came from immunoSEQ multiplex PCR; TCRdb stores just in-frame clones and leaves some out. The table shows over 100,000 clones, with roughly 93% occurring only once. Findings and caveats of the study: Naive T cells were seemingly more diverse than memory cells, and major contributions to the alloresponse seemed to be made by them. On average, about 69% of mappable alloreactive CD4+ clones were Treg-derived under siplizumab, against about 25% in controls.

The length of the CDR3 is 15 residues. V lost 1 base, J lost 7 bases, and 13 bases lay in between. Per germline, CDR1 SGHVS and CDR2 FQNEAQ. Remarks on this clone: Its antigen is unknown.

V is TRBV7-8 and J is TRBJ2-2; TRBD2 might be the D (5 bases). The sequenced material came from Tregs sorted from blood. This receptor was identified in a human donor in good health. DNA of the CDR3: TGTGCCAGCAGCTTAGTCGGCTCCGCGGGCGGGGAGCTGTTTTTT. This translates into CASSLVGSAGGELFF.